A selection of T cell receptor beta chains follows, all from one sample in a study of blood T cell repertoires in COVID-19. Generated by immunoSEQ multiplex PCR, the TCRdb table keeps only in-frame clones and is missing some. The data contain about 350,000 clones, roughly 87% of them singletons. The sample comprised peripheral blood. These receptors all come from a woman aged 55-75 years with COVID-19, enrolled during active disease. The CDR3 runs from the conserved cysteine through the conserved F or W. The D gene is left open where the match is weak. Only some rows state a clone size, as once, few, many or a class for expanded clones.

d_call	v_call	j_call	clone_size	cdr3_nt	cdr3_aa
-	TRBV9	TRBJ2-1	-	TGTGCCAGCAGCGTAGGAGGGGGGGCCTCCTACAATGAGCAGTTCTTC	CASSVGGGASYNEQFF
-	TRBV5-6	TRBJ2-3	-	TGTGCCAGCAGGAGAGAGAGGCCAGATACGCAGTATTTT	CASRRERPDTQYF
-	TRBV12-3/TRBV12-4	TRBJ1-4	-	TGTGCCAGCAGTTTAGGCGCCGAAAAACTGTTTTTT	CASSLGAEKLFF
-	TRBV7-9	TRBJ1-1	once	TGTGCCAGCAGCTTAGTTTCGGGGGTACGGGGCACTGAAGCTTTCTTT	CASSLVSGVRGTEAFF
TRBD1	TRBV12-5	TRBJ2-6	-	TGTGCTAGTGCCCCTGGGACAGGGGGCTCTGGGGCCAACGTCCTGACTTTC	CASAPGTGGSGANVLTF
-	TRBV2	TRBJ2-1	-	TGTGCCATCAGTCGGGAAGACAATGAGCAGTTCTTC	CAISREDNEQFF
-	TRBV2	TRBJ1-2	-	TGTGCCAGCAGTGAAGCCGGAACAGCGGGCACCTTC	CASSEAGTAGTF
TRBD1	TRBV6-6	TRBJ1-2	-	TGTGCCAGCAGTCGCCCGGGACAGACTAACTATGGCTACACCTTC	CASSRPGQTNYGYTF
-	TRBV5-1	TRBJ2-7	-	TGCGCCAGCAGCCTGGGGACAATCTCCTACGAGCAGTACTTC	CASSLGTISYEQYF
-	TRBV4-1	TRBJ2-4	-	TGCGCCAGCAGCCAGACCATTTTACAGGGATCCGAAAACATTCAGTACTTC	CASSQTILQGSENIQYF
TRBD1	TRBV6-5	TRBJ2-6	once	TGTGCCAGCCGGACAGGGCGCTCTGGGGCCAACGTCCTGACTTTC	CASRTGRSGANVLTF
-	TRBV7-2	TRBJ2-3	-	TGTGCCAGCAGCTTAATTTTAGCGGCAGATACGCAGTATTTT	CASSLILAADTQYF
TRBD2	TRBV2	TRBJ2-1	-	TGTGCCAGCAGTGAGTTCCTAGCGGGGGGGTCAATGAAGCAGTTCTTC	CASSEFLAGGSMKQFF
TRBD1	TRBV30	TRBJ1-5	-	TGTGCCTGGGGGAGACAGGGAGGCAATCAGCCCCAGCATTTT	CAWGRQGGNQPQHF
TRBD1	TRBV7-3	TRBJ1-2	-	TGTGCCAGCAGCTTAACCGGGACAGGGATCTATGGCTACACCTTC	CASSLTGTGIYGYTF
-	TRBV21-1	TRBJ1-5	-	TGTGCCAGCAGCAGAGGGTTTAAAGGCAATCAGCCCCAGCATTTT	CASSRGFKGNQPQHF
-	TRBV5-1	TRBJ2-7	-	TGCGCCAGCAGCTTGGCAGGTTCTGTTGACGAGCAGTACTTC	CASSLAGSVDEQYF
-	TRBV6-5	TRBJ1-2	-	TGTGCCAGCAGTTACAGGGGCTTAGGCTACACCTTC	CASSYRGLGYTF
-	TRBV15	TRBJ1-2	-	TGTGCCACCAGCCGAAGGGGCAGCGGGTATGGCTACACCTTC	CATSRRGSGYGYTF
-	TRBV9	TRBJ1-4	once	TGTGCCAGCACCCTAGACGATGAAAAACTGTTTTTT	CASTLDDEKLFF
TRBD2	TRBV18	TRBJ2-2	-	TGTGCCAGCTCACCAACGGCGGGGGCCGGGGAGCTGTTTTTT	CASSPTAGAGELFF
TRBD2	TRBV25-1	TRBJ2-7	few	TGTGCCAGCAGTATAACGGGAGGAGGATGGGGCGAGCAGTACTTC	CASSITGGGWGEQYF
TRBD2	TRBV6-4	TRBJ2-3	-	TGTGCCAGCAGTGTTCAGCGGGGGGCGTCAGATACGCAGTATTTT	CASSVQRGASDTQYF
TRBD1	TRBV7-9	TRBJ2-7	-	TGTGCCAGCAGCCACAGGGGAGCAGGGAGAAGCGAGCAGTACTTC	CASSHRGAGRSEQYF
TRBD1	TRBV6-5	TRBJ2-7	-	TGTGCCAGCAGGCTTGGACAGGGCAATGTCTACGAGCAGTACTTC	CASRLGQGNVYEQYF
-	TRBV11-2	TRBJ1-2	-	TGTGCCAGCAGCTTAGATCTTATAGGGGCGGCTGGCTACACCTTC	CASSLDLIGAAGYTF
TRBD1	TRBV19	TRBJ2-7	-	TGTGCCAGTAGTTTACCGGGACAGGGGTCTCAGCAGTACTTC	CASSLPGQGSQQYF
TRBD1	TRBV29-1	TRBJ2-3	-	TGCAGCGTTGAAGAATCTAGGGACAGGGGGCCCACAGATACGCAGTATTTT	CSVEESRDRGPTDTQYF
-	TRBV6-5	TRBJ2-7	once	TGTGCCAGCAGTTACTCCCGGGGTGGCGAGCAGTACTTC	CASSYSRGGEQYF